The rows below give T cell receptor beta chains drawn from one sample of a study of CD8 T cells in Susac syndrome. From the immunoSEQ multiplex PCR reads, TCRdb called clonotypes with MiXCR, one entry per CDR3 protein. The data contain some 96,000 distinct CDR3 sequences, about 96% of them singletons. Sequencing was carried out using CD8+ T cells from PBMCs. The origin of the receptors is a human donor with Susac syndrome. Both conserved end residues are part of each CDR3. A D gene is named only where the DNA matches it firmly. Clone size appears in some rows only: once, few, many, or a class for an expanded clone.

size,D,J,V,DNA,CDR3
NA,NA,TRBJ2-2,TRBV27,TGTGCCAGCAGTCCCTCAGGCACCGGGGAGCTGTTTTTT,CASSPSGTGELFF
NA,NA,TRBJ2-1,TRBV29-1,TGCAGCGTTGCTTCGTGGAGGCAGTTCTTC,CSVASWRQFF
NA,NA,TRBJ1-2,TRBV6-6,TGTGCCAGCAGTGACACAGGGTACTCTAACTATGGCTACACCTTC,CASSDTGYSNYGYTF
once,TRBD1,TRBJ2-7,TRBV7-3,TGTGCCAGCAGCGCCTCCGGGACAGGTGCCTACGAGCAGTACTTC,CASSASGTGAYEQYF
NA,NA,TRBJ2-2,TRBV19,TGTGCCAGTAGTATTGTTACCGTAAGGTCTACCGGGGAGCTGTTTTTT,CASSIVTVRSTGELFF
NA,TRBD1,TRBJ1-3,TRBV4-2,TGTGCCAGCAGCCAGGACAGGATGGCCCTCTCTGGAAACACCATATATTTT,CASSQDRMALSGNTIYF
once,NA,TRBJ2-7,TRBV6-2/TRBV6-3,TGTGCCACAGCGAGGGGGACCTACGAGCAGTACTTC,CATARGTYEQYF
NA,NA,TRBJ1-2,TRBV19,TGTGCCACTAAGGGGCTCCCGGGGCCTGGCTACACCTTC,CATKGLPGPGYTF
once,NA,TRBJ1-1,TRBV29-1,TGCAGCGTAGCGGGGGTCTCGGCTTTCTTT,CSVAGVSAFF
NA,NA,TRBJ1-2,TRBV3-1,TGTGCCAGCTCCCCTGCTTCGTTCATCTATGGCTACACCTTC,CASSPASFIYGYTF
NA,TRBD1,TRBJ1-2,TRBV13,TGTGCCAGCAGCTCCCGGACAGGGGGTTATGGCTACACCTTC,CASSSRTGGYGYTF
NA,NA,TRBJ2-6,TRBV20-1,TGCAGTGCTATCGGCACTTTGGACGTCCTGACTTTC,CSAIGTLDVLTF
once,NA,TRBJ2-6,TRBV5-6,TGTGCCAGCAGGCGCTCCCCGGTGGGGGCCAACGTCCTGACTTTC,CASRRSPVGANVLTF
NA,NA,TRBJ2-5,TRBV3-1,TGTGCCAGTAGGACTGCAGAGACCCAGTACTTC,CASRTAETQYF
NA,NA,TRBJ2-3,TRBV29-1,TGCAGCGTTGAGTTAGGACATACAGATACGCAGTATTTT,CSVELGHTDTQYF
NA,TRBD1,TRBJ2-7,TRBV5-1,TGCGCCAGCAGCTCGGGTGGGACAGCCTACGAGCAGTACTTC,CASSSGGTAYEQYF
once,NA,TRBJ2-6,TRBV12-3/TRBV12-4,TGTGCCAGCAGTCGGACAGAGACTGGGGCCAACGTCCTGACTTTC,CASSRTETGANVLTF
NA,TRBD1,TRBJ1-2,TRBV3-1,TGTGCCAGCAGGGGGACAGCGGAGAGAGGCTACACCTTC,CASRGTAERGYTF
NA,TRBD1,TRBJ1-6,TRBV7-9,TGTGCCAGCAGCGTGGGACAGGAGAATTCACCCCTCCACTTT,CASSVGQENSPLHF
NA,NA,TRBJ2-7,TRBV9,TGTGCCAGCAGCGTAGGTAGTAGCGGTTACGAGCAGTACTTC,CASSVGSSGYEQYF
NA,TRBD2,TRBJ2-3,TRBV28,TGTGCCAGCAGTTTATGGCTAGCGGGAGTCATAGATACGCAGTATTTT,CASSLWLAGVIDTQYF
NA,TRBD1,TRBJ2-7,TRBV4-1,TGCGCCAGCAGCCAAGGGACAGGTTCAGCCTACGAGCAGTACTTC,CASSQGTGSAYEQYF
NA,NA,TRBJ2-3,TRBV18,TGTGCCAGCTCACCAGTCACTAGTGACACAGATACGCAGTATTTT,CASSPVTSDTDTQYF
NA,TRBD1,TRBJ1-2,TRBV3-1,TGTGCCAGCAGCCGGGGACAGGGAGTTCGGGGTAACTATGGCTACACCTTC,CASSRGQGVRGNYGYTF
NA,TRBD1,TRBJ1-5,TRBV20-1,TGCAGTGCTAGAGATATAAGGGGGCAGGGGAATCAGCCCCAGCATTTT,CSARDIRGQGNQPQHF
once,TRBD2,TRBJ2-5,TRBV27,TGTGCCAGCAGAACCAGCGGGGCGGAGACCCAGTACTTC,CASRTSGAETQYF
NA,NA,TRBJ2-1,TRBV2,TGTGCCAGCATAAGACCCCCGGACAATGAGCAGTTCTTC,CASIRPPDNEQFF
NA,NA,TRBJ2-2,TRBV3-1,TGTGCCAGCAGCCAAGATGGGTCCAACACCGGGGAGCTGTTTTTT,CASSQDGSNTGELFF
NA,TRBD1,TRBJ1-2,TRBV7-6,TGTGCCAGCAGCTCTCGACAGGGAATGGACTACACCTTC,CASSSRQGMDYTF
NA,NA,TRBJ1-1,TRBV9,TGTGCCAGCAGCCACATTACTCCAAGACAGGCGAACACTGAAGCTTTCTTT,CASSHITPRQANTEAFF
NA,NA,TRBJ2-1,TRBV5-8,TGTGCCAGCAGCTCGGTAGGGGGGACCTACAATGAGCAGTTCTTC,CASSSVGGTYNEQFF